This T cell receptor beta chain was observed in a study of blood T cell repertoires in COVID-19. TCRdb keeps only in-frame clones here, not all; method: immunoSEQ multiplex PCR. The sample shows more than 200,000 clones, roughly 89% of them seen only once. Material: PBMCs or T cells enriched from blood (not recorded which). The sequence was obtained from a woman in her twenties or thirties who had recovered from COVID-19.

The CDR3 DNA reads as TGTGCCATCAGTGAGGCAGGGGGCGAAACCGGGGAGCTGTTTTTT. Translating gives CAISEAGGETGELFF. V and J are TRBV10-3 and TRBJ2-2, with 8 bases aligning to TRBD1. This CDR3 has 15 amino acids. Germline assignment: CDR1 ENHRY and CDR2 SYGVKD. Germline trimming cut 2 bases from V and 5 bases from J; bases unmatched to any gene: 4.